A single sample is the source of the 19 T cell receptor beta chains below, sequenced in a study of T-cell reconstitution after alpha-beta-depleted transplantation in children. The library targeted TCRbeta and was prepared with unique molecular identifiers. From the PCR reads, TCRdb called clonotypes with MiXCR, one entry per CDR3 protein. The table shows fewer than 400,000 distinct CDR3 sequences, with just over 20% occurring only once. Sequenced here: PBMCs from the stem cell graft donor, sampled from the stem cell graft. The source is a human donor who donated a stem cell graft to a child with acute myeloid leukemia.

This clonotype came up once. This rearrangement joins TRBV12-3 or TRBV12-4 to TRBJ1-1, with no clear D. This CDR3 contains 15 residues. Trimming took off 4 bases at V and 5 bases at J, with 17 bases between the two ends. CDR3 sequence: CASSSRKIRKTEAFF. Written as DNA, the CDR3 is TGTGCCAGCAGTTCCCGAAAAATAAGGAAAACTGAAGCTTTCTTT.

The CDR3 nucleotides are TGCGCCAGCAGCTGGACAGGGGCCATGAACACTGAAGCTTTCTTT. Translation gives CASSWTGAMNTEAFF. The chain employs TRBV5-1 and TRBJ1-1; 9 bases match TRBD1. The CDR3 runs 15 residues. V was clipped by 3 bases and J by 0 bases; unmatched bases: 3. Germline CDR1 reads SGHRS; CDR2 reads YFSETQ.

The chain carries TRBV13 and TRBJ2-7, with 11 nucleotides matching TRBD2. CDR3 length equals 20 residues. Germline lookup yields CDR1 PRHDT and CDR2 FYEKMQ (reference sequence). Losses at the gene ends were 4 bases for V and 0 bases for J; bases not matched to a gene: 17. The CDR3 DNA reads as TGTGCCAGCAGCTCCCGGGGCAGGAGTCTAGCGGGAGGCCCCTCCTACGAGCAGTACTTC. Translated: CASSSRGRSLAGGPSYEQYF. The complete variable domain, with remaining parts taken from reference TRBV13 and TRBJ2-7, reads AAGVIQSPRHLIKEKRETATLKCYPIPRHDTVYWYQQGPGQDPQFLISFYEKMQSDKGSIPDRFSAQQFSDYHSELNMSSLELGDSALYFCASSSRGRSLAGGPSYEQYFGPGTRLTVT.

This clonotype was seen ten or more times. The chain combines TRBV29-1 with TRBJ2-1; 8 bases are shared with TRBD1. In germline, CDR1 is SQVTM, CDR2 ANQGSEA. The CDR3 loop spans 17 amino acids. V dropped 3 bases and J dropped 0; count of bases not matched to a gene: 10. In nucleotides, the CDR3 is TGCAGCGTTGACCTGGCGGGACAGGTTAGCTCCTACAATGAGCAGTTCTTC. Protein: CSVDLAGQVSSYNEQFF.

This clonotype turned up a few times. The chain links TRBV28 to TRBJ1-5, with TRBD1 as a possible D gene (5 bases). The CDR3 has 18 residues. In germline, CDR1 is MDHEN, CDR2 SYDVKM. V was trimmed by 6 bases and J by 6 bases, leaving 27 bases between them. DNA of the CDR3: TGTGCCAGCAGGCCCCCCGGGTACGCAGGGACGATGATTCAGCCCCAGCATTTT. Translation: CASRPPGYAGTMIQPQHF.

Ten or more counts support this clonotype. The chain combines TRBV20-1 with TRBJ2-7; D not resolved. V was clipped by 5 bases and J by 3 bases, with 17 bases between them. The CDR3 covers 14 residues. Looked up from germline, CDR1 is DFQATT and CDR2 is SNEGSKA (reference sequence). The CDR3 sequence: CSAPPGPADYEQYF. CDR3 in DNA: TGCAGTGCTCCCCCTGGACCGGCGGACTACGAGCAGTACTTC.

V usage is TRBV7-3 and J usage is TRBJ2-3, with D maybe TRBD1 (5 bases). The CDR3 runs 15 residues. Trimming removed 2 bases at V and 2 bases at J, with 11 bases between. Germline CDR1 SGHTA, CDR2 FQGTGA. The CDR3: CASSLLGHLTDTQYF. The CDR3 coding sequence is TGTGCCAGCAGCTTATTGGGGCACCTCACAGATACGCAGTATTTT.

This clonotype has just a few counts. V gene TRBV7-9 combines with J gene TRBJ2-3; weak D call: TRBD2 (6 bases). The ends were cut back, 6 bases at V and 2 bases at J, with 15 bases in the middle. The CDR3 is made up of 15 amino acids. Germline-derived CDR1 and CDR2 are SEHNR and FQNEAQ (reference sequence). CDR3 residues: CASSPSGAATDTQYF. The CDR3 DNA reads TGTGCCAGCAGTCCCTCGGGAGCGGCCACAGATACGCAGTATTTT. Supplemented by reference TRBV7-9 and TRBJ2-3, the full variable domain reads DTGVSQNPRHKITKRGQNVTFRCDPISEHNRLYWYRQTLGQGPEFLTYFQNEAQLEKSRLLSDRFSAERPKGSFSTLEIQRTEQGDSAMYLCASSPSGAATDTQYFGPGTRLTVL.

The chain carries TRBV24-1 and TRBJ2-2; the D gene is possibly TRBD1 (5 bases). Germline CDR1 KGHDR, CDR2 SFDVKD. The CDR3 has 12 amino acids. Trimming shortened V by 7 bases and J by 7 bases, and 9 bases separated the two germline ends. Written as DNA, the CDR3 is TGTGCCACCAGGCAGGGTTACGGGGAGCTGTTTTTT. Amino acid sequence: CATRQGYGELFF.

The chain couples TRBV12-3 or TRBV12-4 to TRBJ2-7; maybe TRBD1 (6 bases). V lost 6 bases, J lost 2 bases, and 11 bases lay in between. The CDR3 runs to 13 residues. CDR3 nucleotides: TGTGCCAGCAGGGGGGCAGGGCCCTACGAGCAGTACTTC. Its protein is CASRGAGPYEQYF.

CDR3 coding DNA: TGCGCCAGCAGCTTGGACCGCACTGAAGCTTTCTTT. Protein: CASSLDRTEAFF. The chain links TRBV5-1 to TRBJ1-1; D not resolved. Germline V gives CDR1 SGHRS, CDR2 YFSETQ. This CDR3 contains 12 residues. Trimming removed 0 bases from V and 4 bases from J, with 4 bases in between.

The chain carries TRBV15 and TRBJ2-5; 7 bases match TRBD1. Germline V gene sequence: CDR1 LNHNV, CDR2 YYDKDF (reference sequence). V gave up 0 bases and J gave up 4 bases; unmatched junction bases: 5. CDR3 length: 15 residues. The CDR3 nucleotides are TGTGCCACCAGCAGAGATAGGGGGCTTGGAGAGACCCAGTACTTC. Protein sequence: CATSRDRGLGETQYF.

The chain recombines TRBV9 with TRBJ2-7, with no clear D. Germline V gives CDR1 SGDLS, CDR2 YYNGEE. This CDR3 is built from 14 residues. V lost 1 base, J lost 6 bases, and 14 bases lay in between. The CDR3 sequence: CASSVSGRTFEQYF. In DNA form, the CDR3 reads TGTGCCAGCAGCGTATCTGGGCGCACCTTCGAGCAGTACTTC.

The CDR3 loop reads CASSQDPGQGAIGELFF. The CDR3 DNA is TGTGCCAGCAGTCAAGATCCGGGACAGGGGGCAATCGGGGAGCTGTTTTTT. The chain uses TRBV12-3 or TRBV12-4 and TRBJ2-2; 12 nucleotides agree with TRBD1. This CDR3 region has 17 residues. V was pared by 5 bases and J by 7 bases, with 11 bases of the junction left unmatched.

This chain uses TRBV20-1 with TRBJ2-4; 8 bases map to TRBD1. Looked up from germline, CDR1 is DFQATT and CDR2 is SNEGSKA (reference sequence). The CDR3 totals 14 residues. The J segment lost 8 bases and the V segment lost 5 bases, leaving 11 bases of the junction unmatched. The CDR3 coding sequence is TGCAGTGCTCCTCGCCCAGGGACAGGAGACATTCAGTACTTC. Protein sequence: CSAPRPGTGDIQYF.

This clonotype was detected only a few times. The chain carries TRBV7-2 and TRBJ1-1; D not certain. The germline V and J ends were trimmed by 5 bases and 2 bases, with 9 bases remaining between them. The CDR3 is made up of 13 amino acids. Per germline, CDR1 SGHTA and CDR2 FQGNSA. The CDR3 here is CASSGGPNTEAFF. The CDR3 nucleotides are TGTGCCAGCAGCGGAGGACCAAACACTGAAGCTTTCTTT.

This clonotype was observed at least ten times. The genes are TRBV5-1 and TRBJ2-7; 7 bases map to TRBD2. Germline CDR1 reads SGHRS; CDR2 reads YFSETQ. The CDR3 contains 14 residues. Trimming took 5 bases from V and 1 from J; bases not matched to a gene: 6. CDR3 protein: CASRAREISYEQYF. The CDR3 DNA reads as TGCGCCAGCAGGGCGCGGGAGATTTCCTACGAGCAGTACTTC.

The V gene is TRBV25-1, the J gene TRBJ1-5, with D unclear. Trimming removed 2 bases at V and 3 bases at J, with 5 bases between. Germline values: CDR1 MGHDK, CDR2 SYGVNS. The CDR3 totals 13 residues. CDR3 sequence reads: CASSEGDNQPQHF. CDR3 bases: TGTGCCAGCAGTGAAGGGGACAATCAGCCCCAGCATTTT.

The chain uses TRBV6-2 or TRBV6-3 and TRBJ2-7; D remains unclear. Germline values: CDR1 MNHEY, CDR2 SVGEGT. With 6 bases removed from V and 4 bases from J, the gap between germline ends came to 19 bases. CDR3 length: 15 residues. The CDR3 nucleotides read TGTGCCAGCAGACCCTCCGGGCCCACTGGATACGAGCAGTACTTC. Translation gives CASRPSGPTGYEQYF.